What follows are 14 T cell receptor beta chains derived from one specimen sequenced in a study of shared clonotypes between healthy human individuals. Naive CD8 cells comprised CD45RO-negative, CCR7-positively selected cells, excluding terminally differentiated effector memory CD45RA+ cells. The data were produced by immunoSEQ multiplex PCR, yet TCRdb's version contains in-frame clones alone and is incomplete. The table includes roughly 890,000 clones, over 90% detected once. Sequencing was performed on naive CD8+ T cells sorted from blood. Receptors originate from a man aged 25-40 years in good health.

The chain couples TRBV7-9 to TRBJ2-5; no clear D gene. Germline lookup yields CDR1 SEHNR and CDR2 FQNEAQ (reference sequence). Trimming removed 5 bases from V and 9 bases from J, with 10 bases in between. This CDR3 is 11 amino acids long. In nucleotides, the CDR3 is TGTGCCAGCAGCCCTTTGGGCCCCCAGTACTTC. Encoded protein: CASSPLGPQYF.

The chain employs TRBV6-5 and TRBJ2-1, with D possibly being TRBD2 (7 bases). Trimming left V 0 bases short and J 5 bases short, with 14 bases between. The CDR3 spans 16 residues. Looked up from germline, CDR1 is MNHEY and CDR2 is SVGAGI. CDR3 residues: CASSYSSWEGDNEQFF. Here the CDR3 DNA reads TGTGCCAGCAGTTACTCTTCTTGGGAGGGGGACAATGAGCAGTTCTTC.

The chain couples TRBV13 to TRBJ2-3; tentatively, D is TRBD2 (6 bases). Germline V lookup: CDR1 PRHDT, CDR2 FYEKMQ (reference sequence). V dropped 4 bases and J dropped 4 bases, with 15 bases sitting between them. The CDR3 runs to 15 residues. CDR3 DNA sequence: TGTGCCAGCAGCTCCGGGACCCCGGGGGCAGATACGCAGTATTTT. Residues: CASSSGTPGADTQYF.

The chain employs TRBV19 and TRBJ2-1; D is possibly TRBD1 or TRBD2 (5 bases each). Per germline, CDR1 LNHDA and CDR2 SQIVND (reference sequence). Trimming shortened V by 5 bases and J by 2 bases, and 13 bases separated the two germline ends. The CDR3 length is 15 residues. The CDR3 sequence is CASSLGATTYNEQFF. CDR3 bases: TGTGCCAGTAGTCTCGGGGCCACTACCTACAATGAGCAGTTCTTC.

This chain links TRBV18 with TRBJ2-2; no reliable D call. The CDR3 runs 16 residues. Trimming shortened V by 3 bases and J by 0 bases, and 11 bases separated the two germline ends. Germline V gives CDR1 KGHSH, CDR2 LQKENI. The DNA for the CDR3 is TGTGCCAGCTCACCTGCAGATTTCGCGAACACCGGGGAGCTGTTTTTT. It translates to CASSPADFANTGELFF. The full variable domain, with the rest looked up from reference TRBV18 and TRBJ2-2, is NAGVMQNPRHLVRRRGQEARLRCSPMKGHSHVYWYRQLPEEGLKFMVYLQKENIIDESGMPKERFSAEFPKEGPSILRIQQVVRGDSAAYFCASSPADFANTGELFFGEGSRLTVL.

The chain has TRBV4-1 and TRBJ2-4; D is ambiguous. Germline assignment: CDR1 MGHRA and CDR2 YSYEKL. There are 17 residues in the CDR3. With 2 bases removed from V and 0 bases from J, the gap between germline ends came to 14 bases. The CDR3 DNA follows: TGCGCCAGCAGCCAATTTAGTACAGATATAGCCAAAAACATTCAGTACTTC. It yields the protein CASSQFSTDIAKNIQYF.

CDR3 coding DNA: TGTGCCAGCAGCGTAGGGGTTTGGGCAGTTCAAGAGACCCAGTACTTC. It is translated as CASSVGVWAVQETQYF. The chain carries TRBV9 and TRBJ2-5; D gene uncertain. Germline CDR1 and CDR2: SGDLS and YYNGEE. Between the trimmed V and J ends, which lost 0 bases and 2 bases, there was a span of 14 bases. The CDR3 covers 16 residues. Drawing the rest from reference TRBV9 and TRBJ2-5, the complete variable domain is DSGVTQTPKHLITATGQRVTLRCSPRSGDLSVYWYQQSLDQGLQFLIQYYNGEERAKGNILERFSAQQFPDLHSELNLSSLELGDSALYFCASSVGVWAVQETQYFGPGTRLLVL.

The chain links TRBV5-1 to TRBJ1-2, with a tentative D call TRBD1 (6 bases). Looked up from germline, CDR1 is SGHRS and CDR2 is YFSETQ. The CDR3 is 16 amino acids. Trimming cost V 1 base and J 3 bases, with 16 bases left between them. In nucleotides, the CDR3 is TGCGCCAGCAGCTTGTACCCAGGGGTAAGGGACTATGGCTACACCTTC. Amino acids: CASSLYPGVRDYGYTF.

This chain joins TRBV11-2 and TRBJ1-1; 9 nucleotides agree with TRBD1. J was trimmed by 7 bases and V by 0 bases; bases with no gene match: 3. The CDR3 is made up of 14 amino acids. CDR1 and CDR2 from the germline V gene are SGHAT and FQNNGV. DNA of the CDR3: TGTGCCAGCAGCTTAGAATGGACAGGGGTTGAAGCTTTCTTT. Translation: CASSLEWTGVEAFF. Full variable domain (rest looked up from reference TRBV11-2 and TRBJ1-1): EAGVAQSPRYKIIEKRQSVAFWCNPISGHATLYWYQQILGQGPKLLIQFQNNGVVDDSQLPKDRFSAERLKGVDSTLKIQPAKLEDSAVYLCASSLEWTGVEAFFGQGTRLTVV.

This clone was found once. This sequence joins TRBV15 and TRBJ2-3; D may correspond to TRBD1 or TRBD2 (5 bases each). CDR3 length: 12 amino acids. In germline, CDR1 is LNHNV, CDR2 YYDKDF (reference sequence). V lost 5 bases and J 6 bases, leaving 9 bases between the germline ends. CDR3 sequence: CATSVEGDTQYF. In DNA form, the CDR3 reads TGTGCCACCAGCGTAGAGGGGGATACGCAGTATTTT. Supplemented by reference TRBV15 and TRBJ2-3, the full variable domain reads DAMVIQNPRYQVTQFGKPVTLSCSQTLNHNVMYWYQQKSSQAPKLLFHYYDKDFNNEADTPDNFQSRRPNTSFCFLDIRSPGLGDTAMYLCATSVEGDTQYFGPGTRLTVL.

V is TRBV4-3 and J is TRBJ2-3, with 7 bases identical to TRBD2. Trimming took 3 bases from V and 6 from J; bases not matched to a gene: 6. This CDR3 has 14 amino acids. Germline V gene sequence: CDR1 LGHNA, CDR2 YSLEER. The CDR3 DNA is TGCGCCAGCAGCCAGGCGGGAGTGGCGGATACGCAGTATTTT. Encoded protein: CASSQAGVADTQYF.

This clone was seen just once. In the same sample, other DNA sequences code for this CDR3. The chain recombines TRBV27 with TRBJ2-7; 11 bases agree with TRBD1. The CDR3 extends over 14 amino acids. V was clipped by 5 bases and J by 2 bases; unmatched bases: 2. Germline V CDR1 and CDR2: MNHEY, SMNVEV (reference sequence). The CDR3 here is CASSPGQGAYEQYF. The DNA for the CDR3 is TGTGCCAGCAGTCCGGGACAGGGGGCCTACGAGCAGTACTTC.

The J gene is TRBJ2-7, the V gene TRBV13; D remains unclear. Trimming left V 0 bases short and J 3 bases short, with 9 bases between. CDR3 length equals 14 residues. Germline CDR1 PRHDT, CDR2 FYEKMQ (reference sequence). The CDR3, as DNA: TGTGCCAGCAGCTTAGGCCGGTATGGCTACGAGCAGTACTTC. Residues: CASSLGRYGYEQYF.

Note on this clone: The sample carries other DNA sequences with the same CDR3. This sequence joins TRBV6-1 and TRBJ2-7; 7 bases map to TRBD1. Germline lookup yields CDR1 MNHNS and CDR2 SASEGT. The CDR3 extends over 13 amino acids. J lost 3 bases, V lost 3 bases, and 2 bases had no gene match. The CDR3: CASSDYRGYEQYF. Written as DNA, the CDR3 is TGTGCCAGCAGTGACTACAGGGGCTACGAGCAGTACTTC.